The entry that follows covers one T cell receptor (beta chain) sequence. The length of the CDR3 is 15 residues. The germline V gene has CDR1 GTSNPN and CDR2 SVGIG (reference sequence). The V and J ends lost 4 bases and 1 base respectively, with 14 bases between them. This record belongs to a study of shared T cell receptors in the human thymus. The table came from immunoSEQ multiplex PCR; TCRdb's copy has only in-frame clones and leaves some out. The sample lists some 640,000 clones; 80% to 90% were seen once. The sample was also linked to a second study, of human thymus T cells.

This sequence originates from a boy less than two years old with a congenital heart defect. V and J are TRBV30 and TRBJ1-3, with D possibly TRBD1 on 6 matching bases. The sequencing input was thymocytes. Here the CDR3 reads CAWIDRPLSGNTIYF. Here the CDR3 DNA reads TGTGCCTGGATAGACAGGCCGTTATCTGGAAACACCATATATTTT.